This paragraph covers one T cell receptor (beta chain) sequence. The data belong to a study of blood T cell repertoires in COVID-19. At the level of the study: Whether acute or convalescent, the COVID-19 samples came from the United States, Italy and Spain.

TCRdb keeps only in-frame clones here, not all; method: immunoSEQ multiplex PCR. There are about 53,000 clones in the sample; 75% to 90% occur only once, and less than 3% lies in the top ten. CDR1 is SGHRS, CDR2 YFSETQ, per germline. The CDR3 contains 15 residues. The ends were cut back, 4 bases at V and 1 base at J, with 14 bases in the middle. The clonotype was recovered from an elderly man with acute or convalescent COVID-19. Specimen: peripheral blood. The gene calls are TRBV5-1 and TRBJ1-2; D may be TRBD1 (6 bases). CDR3 DNA: TGCGCCAGCAGCCCTCAAGCAGGGGTTAACTATGGCTACACCTTC. This codes for CASSPQAGVNYGYTF.